One sample yielded the 7 T cell receptor beta chains listed below, sequenced in a study of blood T cell repertoires in COVID-19. Assay used: immunoSEQ multiplex PCR; TCRdb lists only in-frame clones, some missing. The sample holds 350,000 to 450,000 clones, 70% to 90% seen once. The specimen was peripheral blood. These receptor sequences come from a man aged 40-55 years with acute or convalescent COVID-19.

The chain couples TRBV7-3 to TRBJ2-2, with 9 bases that match TRBD1. The CDR3 totals 17 residues. Germline values: CDR1 SGHTA, CDR2 FQGTGA. V shed 1 base, J shed 0 bases, and the junction held 3 bases outside the gene matches. The CDR3 bases are TGTGCCAGCAGCTTAAAGGGACAGGGCCCGAACACCGGGGAGCTGTTTTTT. Amino acid sequence: CASSLKGQGPNTGELFF.

This clone was seen a single time. V usage is TRBV3-1 (or the pseudogene TRBV3-2) and J usage is TRBJ1-4; 11 nucleotides line up with TRBD1. CDR1 LGHDT and CDR2 YNNKEL come from the germline V gene (reference sequence). With 4 bases clipped from V and 4 bases from J, the junction kept 5 bases outside the gene matches. The CDR3 loop spans 16 amino acids. CDR3 sequence reads: CASSPGTGGFNEKLFF. In DNA, the CDR3 is TGTGCCAGCAGCCCCGGGACAGGGGGTTTTAATGAAAAACTGTTTTTT.

The chain carries TRBV5-1 and TRBJ2-2, with no clear D. Trimming left V 5 bases short and J 5 bases short, with 10 bases between. CDR1 SGHRS and CDR2 YFSETQ come from the germline V gene. The CDR3 has 13 amino acids. The CDR3 loop reads CASRVDHTGELFF. CDR3 bases: TGCGCCAGCAGGGTAGATCATACCGGGGAGCTGTTTTTT. The entire variable domain, with the rest obtained from reference TRBV5-1 and TRBJ2-2, is as follows: KAGVTQTPRYLIKTRGQQVTLSCSPISGHRSVSWYQQTPGQGLQFLFEYFSETQRNKGNFPGRFSGRQFSNSRSEMNVSTLELGDSALYLCASRVDHTGELFFGEGSRLTVL.

This chain connects TRBV28 to TRBJ2-7; the D gene is possibly TRBD1 (6 bases). Germline loops: CDR1 MDHEN, CDR2 SYDVKM. Trimming shortened V by 7 bases and J by 0 bases, and 13 bases separated the two germline ends. The CDR3 contains 14 residues. CDR3 sequence: CASTPGHRSYEQYF. The DNA for the CDR3 is TGTGCCAGCACCCCGGGACACCGCTCCTACGAGCAGTACTTC.

The rearrangement uses TRBV5-1 and TRBJ1-1; 9 nucleotides line up with TRBD1. V dropped 4 bases and J dropped 2; count of bases not matched to a gene: 9. CDR1 and CDR2 from the germline V gene are SGHRS and YFSETQ. This CDR3 comprises 16 residues. The CDR3 sequence: CASSLGTGPTNTEAFF. CDR3 nucleotides: TGCGCCAGCAGCCTAGGGACAGGGCCCACCAACACTGAAGCTTTCTTT.

About this clone: The identical CDR3 is also encoded by other nucleotide sequences in the sample. This chain uses TRBV10-3 with TRBJ2-7; D call uncertain. The CDR3 runs 13 residues. CDR1 and CDR2 (germline): ENHRY, SYGVKD. Trimming took off 2 bases at V and 0 bases at J, with 5 bases between the two ends. CDR3 region: CAISEGLSYEQYF. The CDR3, as DNA: TGTGCCATCAGTGAGGGCCTCTCCTACGAGCAGTACTTC.

V gene TRBV3-1 (or the pseudogene TRBV3-2) combines with J gene TRBJ1-2; weak D call: TRBD1 (5 bases). Per germline, CDR1 LGHDT and CDR2 YNNKEL (reference sequence). The CDR3 consists of 15 residues. Trimming stripped 0 bases from V and 4 bases from J, with 12 bases between. CDR3 nucleotides: TGTGCCAGCAGCCAAGAGGCCGGGGGAGGCTATGGCTACACCTTC. This sequence encodes CASSQEAGGGYGYTF.